This T cell receptor beta chain came from a study of blood T cell repertoires in COVID-19. Assay: immunoSEQ multiplex PCR; the TCRdb copy retains only in-frame clones and omits some. Counted here are 70,000 or so clones, around 86% occurring once; the ten biggest clones make up approximately 10%. The TCR originated in a man between 65 and 80 years old with active or convalescent COVID-19. The specimen sequenced was peripheral blood.

The CDR3 bases are TGTGCCAGTAAGATTGGAGTCACTGAAGCTTTCTTT. The encoded protein is CASKIGVTEAFF. V usage is TRBV28 and J usage is TRBJ1-1; D call uncertain. Trimming left V 9 bases short and J 4 bases short, with 12 bases between. The CDR3 loop spans 12 amino acids. Per the germline V gene, CDR1 is MDHEN and CDR2 is SYDVKM.